Below are 6 T cell receptor beta chains sequenced from a single sample in a study of blood T cells in healthy people across ages. PCR was performed a second time for about 7 to 12 cycles using a sample-barcoded 5' primer and a J-beta primer mix. TCRdb re-analysed the 5' RACE reads in MiXCR, keeping a single row per CDR3 protein. The sample lists some 1,000,000 distinct CDR3 sequences, about 25% occurring once. These records were also assigned to another study, of T cells of mothers and their children.

The sample comprised blood. Source of these receptors: a girl aged 2-10 years in good health.

This clonotype was counted only a few times. The rearrangement uses TRBV4-3 and TRBJ2-7; D call uncertain. The CDR3 runs to 13 residues. Per germline, CDR1 LGHNA and CDR2 YSLEER. V lost 1 base and J 4 bases, leaving 8 bases between the germline ends. In DNA, the CDR3 is TGCGCCAGCAGCCAAGGACGACCATACGAGCAGTACTTC. This codes for CASSQGRPYEQYF.

This clonotype was counted a few times. The chain links TRBV29-1 to TRBJ1-1; a weak D match, TRBD1 (6 bases). Trimming removed 4 bases from V and 5 bases from J, with 17 bases in between. The CDR3 loop spans 14 amino acids. CDR1 and CDR2 (germline): SQVTM, ANQGSEA. DNA of the CDR3: TGCAGCGTTGCTTCCCTCCTAGGGGGGACTGAAGCTTTCTTT. It yields the protein CSVASLLGGTEAFF. The full variable domain, with the rest looked up from reference TRBV29-1 and TRBJ1-1, is SAVISQKPSRDICQRGTSLTIQCQVDSQVTMMFWYRQQPGQSLTLIATANQGSEATYESGFVIDKFPISRPNLTFSTLTVSNMSPEDSSIYLCSVASLLGGTEAFFGQGTRLTVV.

This clonotype was counted only a few times. One junction end disagrees with the germline gene, perhaps due to a read error. J is TRBJ2-4 and V is TRBV4-1; TRBD1 aligns across 7 bases. Germline V gives CDR1 MGHRA, CDR2 YSYEKL. The CDR3 sequence is 16 residues long. CDR3 amino acids: CTSSQGGGLAKNIQYF. The CDR3 DNA follows: TGCACCAGCAGCCAAGGGGGCGGTCTAGCCAAAAACATTCAGTACTTC.

The rearrangement uses TRBV12-3 or TRBV12-4 and TRBJ1-2; possible D gene TRBD1, 6 bases. V dropped 6 bases and J dropped 4 bases, with 12 bases sitting between them. This CDR3 has 13 residues. The DNA for the CDR3 is TGTGCCAGCAGACCCGACAGGATCTATGGCTACACCTTC. This sequence encodes CASRPDRIYGYTF.

Details on this clonotype: The conserved phenylalanine or tryptophan normally closing the CDR3 is absent here, so this likely arose from a read error. V gene TRBV20-1 combines with J gene TRBJ1-1, with D possibly matching TRBD1 (5 bases). CDR1 and CDR2 from the germline V gene are DFQATT and SNEGSKA (reference sequence). The CDR3 runs to 12 residues. The CDR3 sequence is CGAAGGNTEAFY. CDR3 DNA sequence: TGCGGTGCAGCCGGGGGGAACACTGAAGCTTTCTAT.

The V and J genes are TRBV5-1 and TRBJ2-3; perhaps TRBD2 as D (5 bases). The germline CDR1 and CDR2 sequences are SGHRS and YFSETQ. The CDR3 is 14 amino acids. V was shortened by 2 bases and J by 2 bases, with 9 bases between the two germline ends. The CDR3 bases are TGCGCCAGCAGCTTTGGACGGGACACAGATACGCAGTATTTT. Its translation is CASSFGRDTDTQYF. Full variable domain (missing parts from reference TRBV5-1 and TRBJ2-3): KAGVTQTPRYLIKTRGQQVTLSCSPISGHRSVSWYQQTPGQGLQFLFEYFSETQRNKGNFPGRFSGRQFSNSRSEMNVSTLELGDSALYLCASSFGRDTDTQYFGPGTRLTVL.